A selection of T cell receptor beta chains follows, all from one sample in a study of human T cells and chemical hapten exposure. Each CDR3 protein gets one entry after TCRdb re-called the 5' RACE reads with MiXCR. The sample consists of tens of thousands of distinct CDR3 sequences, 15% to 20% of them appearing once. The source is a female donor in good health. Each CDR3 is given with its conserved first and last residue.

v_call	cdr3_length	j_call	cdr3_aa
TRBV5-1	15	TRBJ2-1	CASKGISGSYNEQFF
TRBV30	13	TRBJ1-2	CAWSEGRHYGYTF
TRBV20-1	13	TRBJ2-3	CSGGWVGSDTQYF
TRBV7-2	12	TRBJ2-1	CASSSTINEQFF
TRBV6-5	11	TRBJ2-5	CASGGRETQYF
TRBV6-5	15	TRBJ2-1	CASSYDGSSYNEQFF
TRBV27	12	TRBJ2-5	CASSFNQETQYF
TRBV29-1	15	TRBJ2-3	CSVTTSGAYTDTQYF
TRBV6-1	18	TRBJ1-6	CASSEDDRVTWSGSPLHF
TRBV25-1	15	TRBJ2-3	CASSESTIEADTQYF
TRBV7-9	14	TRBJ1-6	CASSLEGVDSPLHF
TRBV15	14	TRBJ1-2	CATSKLGQTYGYTF
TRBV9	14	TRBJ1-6	CASSPGQGGPPLHF
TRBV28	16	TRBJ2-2	CASTPSRGASTGELFF
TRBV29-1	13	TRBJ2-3	CSVGGTITDTQYF
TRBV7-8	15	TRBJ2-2	CASRRSGAGAGELFF
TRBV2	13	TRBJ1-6	CACVSETNSPLHF
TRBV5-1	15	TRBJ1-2	CASSLEGRKNYGYTF
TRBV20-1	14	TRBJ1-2	CSARVADNYYGYTF
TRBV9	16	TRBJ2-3	CASSAGLADFTDTQYF
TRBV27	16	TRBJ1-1	CASSWGRVGQNTEAFF
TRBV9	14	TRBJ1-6	CASSVTGNDSPLHF
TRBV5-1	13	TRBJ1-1	CASSLQGSAEAFF
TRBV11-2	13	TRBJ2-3	CASSADRDGSQYF
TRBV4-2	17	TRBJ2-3	CASSQDRAGGPSDTQYF
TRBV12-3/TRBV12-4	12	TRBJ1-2	CASSLGPYGYTF
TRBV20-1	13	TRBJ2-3	CSAPTETTDTQYF
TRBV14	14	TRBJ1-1	CASSTTPGRTEAFF
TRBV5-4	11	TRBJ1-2	CASSGANGYTF
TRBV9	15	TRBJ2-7	CASSVVAGGSGEQYF
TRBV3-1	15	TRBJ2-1	CASSRGRGGTNEQFF
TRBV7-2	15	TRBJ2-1	CASSFVGTSYNEQFF